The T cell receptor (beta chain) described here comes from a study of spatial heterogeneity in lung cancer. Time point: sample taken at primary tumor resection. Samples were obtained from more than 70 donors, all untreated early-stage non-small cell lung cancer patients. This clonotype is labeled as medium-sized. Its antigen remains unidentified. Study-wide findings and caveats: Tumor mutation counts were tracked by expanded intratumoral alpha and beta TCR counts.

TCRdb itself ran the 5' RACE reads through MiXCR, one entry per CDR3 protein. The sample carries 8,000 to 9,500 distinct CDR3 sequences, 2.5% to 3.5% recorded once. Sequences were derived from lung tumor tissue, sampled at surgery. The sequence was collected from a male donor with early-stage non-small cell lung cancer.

CDR3 in DNA: TGCAGTGCTAAGGGTGGTGACAGGACCTATTTCCAAGAGACCCAGTACTTC. Translated: CSAKGGDRTYFQETQYF. The rearrangement links TRBV20-1 to TRBJ2-5; possible D gene TRBD1, 6 bases. Looked up from germline, CDR1 is DFQATT and CDR2 is SNEGSKA (reference sequence). CDR3 length: 17 amino acids. V lost 4 bases and J 1 base, leaving 22 bases between the germline ends.